These 5 T cell receptor beta chains came from one sample sequenced in a study of blood T cell repertoires in COVID-19. Profiling relied on immunoSEQ multiplex PCR, and the TCRdb table lists in-frame clones only, not all of them. The profile shows 250,000 to 350,000 clones, roughly 90% of them singletons. Input material: PBMCs or T cells enriched from blood (not recorded which). Receptors were obtained from a man between 60 and 75 years old who had recovered from COVID-19.

The rearrangement uses TRBV27 and TRBJ2-1; 8 positions agree with TRBD2. CDR1 and CDR2 from the germline V gene are MNHEY and SMNVEV (reference sequence). V lost 8 bases, J lost 4 bases, and 10 bases stayed unmatched. This CDR3 region has 15 residues. The CDR3 bases are TGTGCCAGCCTGGGGCGGGAGGCCCCTTACAATGAGCAGTTCTTC. Amino acid sequence: CASLGREAPYNEQFF.

This chain links TRBV24-1 with TRBJ2-5; 13 positions match TRBD2. Germline values: CDR1 KGHDR, CDR2 SFDVKD. The CDR3 runs to 16 residues. The ends lost 3 bases at V and 4 bases at J; junction bases unmatched: 4. In nucleotides, the CDR3 is TGTGCCACCAGTGATCAAGGACTAGCGGGAGTAGAGACCCAGTACTTC. Its protein is CATSDQGLAGVETQYF.

This sequence joins TRBV4-3 and TRBJ1-4; 10 bases line up with TRBD1. CDR3 size: 21 residues. Germline CDR1 reads LGHNA; CDR2 reads YSLEER. After removal of 1 base from V and 1 base from J, the junction contained 15 bases not matched to a gene. CDR3 residues: CASSQAPTRTGGDLTNEKLFF. The CDR3 DNA is TGCGCCAGCAGCCAAGCCCCCACGAGGACAGGGGGAGACCTAACTAATGAAAAACTGTTTTTT.

The chain recombines TRBV24-1 with TRBJ2-5, with 8 bases fitting TRBD2. The CDR3 has 16 residues. Germline CDR1 KGHDR, CDR2 SFDVKD. V trimming: 3 bases; J trimming: 5 bases; junction bases outside the gene matches: 10. The CDR3 sequence: CATSDPGGSRVETQYF. CDR3 bases: TGTGCCACCAGTGATCCGGGAGGGTCCAGAGTTGAGACCCAGTACTTC.

The chain joins TRBV3-1 (or the pseudogene TRBV3-2) to TRBJ2-5; 8 bases fit TRBD2. The junction had 8 bases not matched to a gene; V was cut back by 1 base and J by 10 bases. Germline loops: CDR1 LGHDT, CDR2 YNNKEL (reference sequence). This CDR3 spans 14 amino acids. The CDR3 coding sequence is TGTGCCAGCAGCCAAGGTGCTGCGGGGGGAAACCAGTACTTC. It yields the protein CASSQGAAGGNQYF.